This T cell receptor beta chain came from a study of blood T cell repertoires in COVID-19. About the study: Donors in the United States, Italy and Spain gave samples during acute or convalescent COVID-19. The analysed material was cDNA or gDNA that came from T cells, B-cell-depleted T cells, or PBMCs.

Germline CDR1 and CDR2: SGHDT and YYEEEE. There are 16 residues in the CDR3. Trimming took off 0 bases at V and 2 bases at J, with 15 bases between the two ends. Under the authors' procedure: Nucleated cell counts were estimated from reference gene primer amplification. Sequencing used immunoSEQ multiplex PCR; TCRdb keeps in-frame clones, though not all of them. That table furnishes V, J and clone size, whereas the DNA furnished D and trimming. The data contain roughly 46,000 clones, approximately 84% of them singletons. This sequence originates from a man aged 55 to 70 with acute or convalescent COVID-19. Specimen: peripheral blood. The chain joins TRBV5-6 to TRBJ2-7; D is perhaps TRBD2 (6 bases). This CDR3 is CASSLVGTHLTYEQYF. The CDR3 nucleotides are TGTGCCAGCAGCTTGGTGGGGACTCATCTTACCTACGAGCAGTACTTC. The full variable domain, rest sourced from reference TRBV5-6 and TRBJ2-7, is DAGVTQSPTHLIKTRGQQVTLRCSPKSGHDTVSWYQQALGQGPQFIFQYYEEEERQRGNFPDRFSGHQFPNYSSELNVNALLLGDSALYLCASSLVGTHLTYEQYFGPGTRLTVT.